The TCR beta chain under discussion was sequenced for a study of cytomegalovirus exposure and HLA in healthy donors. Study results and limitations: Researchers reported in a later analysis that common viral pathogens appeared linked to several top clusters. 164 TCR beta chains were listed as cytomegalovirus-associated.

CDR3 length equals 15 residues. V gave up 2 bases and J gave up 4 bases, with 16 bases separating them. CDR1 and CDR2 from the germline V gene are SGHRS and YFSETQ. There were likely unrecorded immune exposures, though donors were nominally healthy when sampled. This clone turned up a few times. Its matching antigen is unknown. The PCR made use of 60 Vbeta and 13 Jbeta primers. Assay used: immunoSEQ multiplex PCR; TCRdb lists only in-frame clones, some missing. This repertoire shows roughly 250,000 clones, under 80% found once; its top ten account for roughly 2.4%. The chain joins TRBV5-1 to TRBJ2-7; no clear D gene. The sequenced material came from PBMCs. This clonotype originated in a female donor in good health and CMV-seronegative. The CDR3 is CASSLGLTTFYEQYF. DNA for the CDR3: TGCGCCAGCAGCTTAGGCCTTACTACCTTTTACGAGCAGTACTTC.